This entry lists 20 T cell receptor beta chains sequenced from one sample in a study of spatial heterogeneity in lung cancer. Time point defined: sample taken at primary tumor resection. Whole RNA was taken from tumor, nontumor lung or frozen PBMC; it was then sequenced unsorted. A single record per CDR3 protein comes from TCRdb applying MiXCR to the 5' RACE reads. Here the sample spans approximately 12,000 distinct CDR3 sequences, 5.5% to 8% being singletons. This sample comprised normal lung tissue next to the tumor, obtained at surgery. The receptors were sampled from a male donor with early-stage non-small cell lung cancer.

This clonotype was seen repeatedly, ten times or more. This beta chain turned up in a library designed for alpha chains; as an off-target read, its abundance says little. The chain is built from TRBV27 and TRBJ2-1; 11 bases are shared with TRBD2. The CDR3 is 16 residues long. Germline CDR1 reads MNHEY; CDR2 reads SMNVEV (reference sequence). V lost 5 bases to trimming and J lost 6 bases; unmatched junction nucleotides: 9. The CDR3 DNA is TGTGCCAGCAGTCGCATCACTAGCGGGAGTGTCAATGAGCAGTTCTTC. This translates into CASSRITSGSVNEQFF.

By sample fraction, this clonotype is medium-sized. Since the library was made to target alpha chains, this beta chain is a stray read and its abundance is not meaningful. This chain joins TRBV7-9 and TRBJ2-2; D is unresolved. V was trimmed by 5 bases and J by 8 bases, leaving 9 bases between them. From germline, CDR1 is SEHNR and CDR2 FQNEAQ (reference sequence). The CDR3 runs to 12 residues. CDR3 DNA sequence: TGTGCCAGCAGCCCTTATGTTGGGGAGCTGTTTTTT. The encoded protein is CASSPYVGELFF.

This clonotype was observed at least ten times. Being off target in a library aimed at alpha chains, this beta chain has a size of little meaning. The V gene is TRBV5-1, the J gene TRBJ2-1; D gene ambiguous. From germline, CDR1 is SGHRS and CDR2 YFSETQ. This CDR3 comprises 15 residues. V shed 2 bases and J shed 1 base, with 10 bases lying between them. DNA of the CDR3: TGCGCCAGCAGCTTAGCCCCGACTTCCTACAATGAGCAGTTCTTC. As protein: CASSLAPTSYNEQFF.

This clonotype was recorded at least ten times. As an off-target read in a library built for alpha chains, this beta chain has a frequency of little significance. The chain links TRBV12-3 or TRBV12-4 to TRBJ2-1; 10 bases map to TRBD2. The trim removed 5 bases at V and 8 bases at J, leaving 6 bases unmatched. The CDR3 contains 14 residues. The CDR3: CASSVLAGVDEQFF. The CDR3 coding sequence is TGTGCCAGCAGTGTCCTAGCGGGAGTGGATGAGCAGTTCTTC.

This clonotype occurred many times. This beta chain represents an off-target read in a library built for alpha chains; its size is of limited meaning. The gene calls are TRBV2 and TRBJ2-3; 9 bases are a match to TRBD2. CDR1 is SNHLY and CDR2 is FYNNEI in the germline V gene. The CDR3 totals 14 residues. The junction had 5 bases not matched to a gene; V was cut back by 8 bases and J by 2 bases. CDR3 residues: CASSRTSDTDTQYF. The CDR3 nucleotides read TGTGCCAGCTCTCGGACTAGCGACACAGATACGCAGTATTTT.

This clonotype appeared many times. This beta chain appears as a stray read in a library generated for alpha chains; its size is not informative. The chain couples TRBV5-1 to TRBJ2-1, with D unclear. Germline lookup yields CDR1 SGHRS and CDR2 YFSETQ. V lost 0 bases to trimming and J lost 5 bases, with 9 bases between them. The CDR3 spans 14 residues. The CDR3 sequence is CASSLGRNDNEQFF. CDR3 DNA sequence: TGCGCCAGCAGCTTGGGACGGAACGACAATGAGCAGTTCTTC.

This clonotype is classed as medium-sized. In a library made to pick up alpha chains, this beta chain is a stray read with a size that means little. The rearrangement links TRBV9 to TRBJ2-7; D unclear. The length of the CDR3 is 14 residues. Germline CDR1 and CDR2: SGDLS and YYNGEE. The V end lost 1 base, the J end lost 5 bases, and 13 bases lay between the germline ends. The CDR3 region is CASSVSSQPHEQYF. CDR3 nucleotides: TGTGCCAGCAGCGTAAGTAGTCAGCCCCACGAGCAGTACTTC.

At least ten counts were recorded for this clonotype. Within a library made for alpha chains, this beta chain is off target, and its count is uninformative. The chain employs TRBV7-9 and TRBJ2-7; D unresolved. CDR1 is SEHNR and CDR2 is FQNEAQ in the germline V gene (reference sequence). Trimming took 5 bases from V and 7 from J, leaving 12 bases between them. CDR3 size: 12 residues. CDR3 region: CASSADLVEQYF. The CDR3 DNA is TGTGCCAGCAGCGCCGATCTAGTGGAGCAGTACTTC.

In this sample, this clonotype turned up many times. This beta chain is off target for a library built for alpha chains, so its abundance means little. V usage is TRBV12-3 or TRBV12-4 and J usage is TRBJ1-6; D gene ambiguous. This CDR3 comprises 13 residues. Deletions cut 3 bases from V and 7 bases from J, with 7 bases between. The CDR3 DNA reads as TGTGCCAGCAGTTTTTCGAGGAATTCACCCCTCCACTTT. This codes for CASSFSRNSPLHF.

By sample fraction, this clonotype is medium-sized. Because this beta chain is a stray read in a library intended to capture alpha chains, its abundance should not be given much weight. This chain uses TRBV29-1 with TRBJ1-1, with D perhaps TRBD1 (5 bases). Trimming took off 3 bases at V and 6 bases at J, with 11 bases between the two ends. This CDR3 spans 12 amino acids. Germline values: CDR1 SQVTM, CDR2 ANQGSEA. The CDR3 coding sequence is TGCAGCGTTGACTTGGGGGTCCCTGAAGCTTTCTTT. As protein: CSVDLGVPEAFF.

By share, this clonotype counts as medium-sized. This beta chain is a stray sequence in a library constructed for alpha chains; its clone size is not meaningful. The chain is built from TRBV29-1 and TRBJ1-2; D is perhaps TRBD1 (6 bases). This CDR3 is built from 14 residues. CDR1 is SQVTM and CDR2 is ANQGSEA in the germline V gene. Trimming stripped 1 base from V and 2 bases from J, with 11 bases between. CDR3 DNA sequence: TGCAGCGTTGAAGTCCGGGGGCAGAACTATGGCTACACCTTC. It is translated as CSVEVRGQNYGYTF. Using reference TRBV29-1 and TRBJ1-2 for the parts outside the CDR3, the full variable domain is SAVISQKPSRDICQRGTSLTIQCQVDSQVTMMFWYRQQPGQSLTLIATANQGSEATYESGFVIDKFPISRPNLTFSTLTVSNMSPEDSSIYLCSVEVRGQNYGYTFGSGTRLTVV.

This clonotype has just a few counts. This beta chain slipped into a library made for alpha chains as a stray read, so its size is not meaningful. The V and J genes are TRBV7-2 and TRBJ2-5, with D perhaps TRBD1 (5 bases). With 2 bases removed from V and 4 bases from J, the gap between germline ends came to 8 bases. Germline CDR1 and CDR2: SGHTA and FQGNSA. The CDR3 runs 13 residues. CDR3 protein: CASSLRQLETQYF. The CDR3 coding sequence is TGTGCCAGCAGCTTAAGACAGCTAGAGACCCAGTACTTC.

This clonotype was detected ten times or more. The library was designed around alpha chains, so this beta chain is a stray read whose abundance carries little weight. The genes are TRBV12-3 or TRBV12-4 and TRBJ1-1; 10 bases are shared with TRBD1. CDR3 size: 16 residues. J lost 1 base, V lost 6 bases, and 8 bases had no gene match. The DNA of the CDR3 is TGTGCCAGCAGCCCTGACAGGGGGCGGTGGAACACTGAAGCTTTCTTT. It is translated as CASSPDRGRWNTEAFF.

By share, this clonotype ranks as medium-sized. Because the library targeted alpha chains, this beta chain is an off-target read whose size means little. The chain uses TRBV28 and TRBJ2-2; tentatively, D is TRBD2 (6 bases). Germline V gene lookup returns CDR1 MDHEN and CDR2 SYDVKM. The CDR3 has 12 residues. V was clipped by 7 bases and J by 12 bases, with 15 bases between them. For the CDR3, the DNA is TGTGCCAGCACCCCCCCCCGGGGGAAGCTGTTTTTT. Residues: CASTPPRGKLFF.

This clonotype was seen at least ten times. Being off target in a library aimed at alpha chains, this beta chain has a size of little meaning. The J gene is TRBJ1-6, the V gene TRBV6-6; 7 bases line up with TRBD1. CDR1 and CDR2 (germline): MNHNY, SVGAGI (reference sequence). J was trimmed by 10 bases and V by 2 bases; bases with no gene match: 11. This CDR3 has 16 residues. The CDR3 loop is CASSYPNRGIGSPLHF. The CDR3 DNA is TGTGCCAGCAGTTACCCTAACAGGGGCATAGGGTCACCCCTCCACTTT.

This clonotype came up a few times. In a library made to pick up alpha chains, this beta chain is a stray read with a size that means little. This chain links TRBV6-1 with TRBJ2-7; D is unresolved. V was clipped by 8 bases and J by 0 bases, with 17 bases between them. The CDR3 contains 15 residues. Germline V gene lookup returns CDR1 MNHNS and CDR2 SASEGT. The CDR3 bases are TGTGCCAGCCGTGCAACGGGTGTTAGCTCCTACGAGCAGTACTTC. Translating gives CASRATGVSSYEQYF.

Regarding this clonotype: Within a library made for alpha chains, this beta chain is off target, and its count is uninformative. The rearrangement links TRBV12-3 or TRBV12-4 to TRBJ2-4, with TRBD1 identical over 11 bases. V shed 4 bases and J 5 bases; nucleotides not matched to a gene: 1. The CDR3 is made up of 14 amino acids. Here the CDR3 DNA reads TGTGCCAGCAGTTCGGACAGGGGGCAAAACATTCAGTACTTC. Protein sequence: CASSSDRGQNIQYF.

By share of the sample, this clonotype is medium-sized (0.01 to 0.1%). This beta chain represents an off-target read in a library built for alpha chains; its size is of limited meaning. This chain joins TRBV27 and TRBJ2-1, with D tentatively TRBD2 (6 bases). Germline V lookup: CDR1 MNHEY, CDR2 SMNVEV (reference sequence). V lost 6 bases and J lost 0, with 12 bases in between. The CDR3 has 15 residues. Written as DNA, the CDR3 is TGTGCCAGCAGACGGCGGGACGGCTCCTACAATGAGCAGTTCTTC. It specifies CASRRRDGSYNEQFF.

This clonotype occurred a few times. Since the library was made to target alpha chains, this beta chain is a stray read and its abundance is not meaningful. CDR3 region: CASSLVTESDTQYF. DNA for the CDR3: TGTGCCAGCAGCTTAGTGACTGAGTCAGATACGCAGTATTTT. The chain is built from TRBV7-2 and TRBJ2-3; D remains ambiguous. Trimming cost V 1 base and J 4 bases, with 9 bases left between them. This CDR3 is 14 amino acids long. CDR1 SGHTA and CDR2 FQGNSA come from the germline V gene. The entire variable domain, with the rest obtained from reference TRBV7-2 and TRBJ2-3, is as follows: GAGVSQSPSNKVTEKGKDVELRCDPISGHTALYWYRQSLGQGLEFLIYFQGNSAPDKSGLPSDRFSAERTGGSVSTLTIQRTQQEDSAVYLCASSLVTESDTQYFGPGTRLTVL.

This clonotype came up many times. The library was prepared for alpha chains; this beta chain is a stray read, so its frequency means little. The CDR3 is CASSLAGNQPQHF. CDR3 coding DNA: TGTGCCAGCAGTTTAGCGGGTAATCAGCCCCAGCATTTT. The genes are TRBV6-5 and TRBJ1-5; D ambiguous. The CDR3 totals 13 residues. Germline assignment: CDR1 MNHEY and CDR2 SVGAGI. Trimming shortened V by 4 bases and J by 4 bases, and 8 bases separated the two germline ends.